The 19 T cell receptor beta chains reported below all come from one sample, sequenced in a study of cytomegalovirus exposure and HLA in healthy donors. PCR involved 60 Vbeta and 13 Jbeta primers. Using immunoSEQ multiplex PCR, the repertoire was profiled, and TCRdb retains in-frame clones only, with some absent. The data hold under 130,000 clones, with over 12% observed a single time. The sample consisted of PBMCs. The receptors stem from a female donor in good health and CMV-seronegative.

CDR3 sequence (DNA): TGTGCCAGCAGTTTATCGCCCTGGGGAGGGATTGAAGCTTTCTTT. This translates into CASSLSPWGGIEAFF. The V and J genes are TRBV27 and TRBJ1-1; D remains ambiguous. This CDR3 spans 15 amino acids. V dropped 0 bases and J dropped 7 bases, with 15 bases sitting between them. Germline CDR1 and CDR2: MNHEY and SMNVEV (reference sequence).

The J gene is TRBJ2-3, the V gene TRBV6-5; D is undetermined. Between the trimmed V and J ends, which lost 0 bases and 0 bases, there was a span of 4 bases. The CDR3 runs to 14 residues. Germline-derived CDR1 and CDR2 are MNHEY and SVGAGI. This chain's CDR3 is CASSYSYSTDTQYF. The CDR3 region has the DNA TGTGCCAGCAGTTACTCTTATAGCACAGATACGCAGTATTTT.

The sample holds a few counts of this clone. This chain uses TRBV27 with TRBJ2-7; D remains ambiguous. Germline loops: CDR1 MNHEY, CDR2 SMNVEV (reference sequence). The CDR3 extends over 13 amino acids. V was cut by 5 bases and J by 0 bases, with 8 bases left in between. CDR3 DNA sequence: TGTGCCAGCAGTCAAACACCCTCCTACGAGCAGTACTTC. Translated, it gives CASSQTPSYEQYF.

This clone has just a few counts. The J gene is TRBJ2-1, the V gene TRBV4-3, with 11 bases matching TRBD2. This CDR3 has 16 amino acids. Germline lookup yields CDR1 LGHNA and CDR2 YSLEER. The J segment lost 6 bases and the V segment lost 3 bases, leaving 7 bases of the junction unmatched. The CDR3 here is CASSQGGLAAGNEQFF. The DNA for the CDR3 is TGCGCCAGCAGCCAGGGGGGACTAGCGGCTGGCAATGAGCAGTTCTTC.

V gene TRBV27 combines with J gene TRBJ1-2; D is unclear. This CDR3 spans 13 amino acids. Germline assignment: CDR1 MNHEY and CDR2 SMNVEV (reference sequence). V was shortened by 6 bases and J by 3 bases, with 11 bases between the two germline ends. The CDR3 bases are TGTGCCAGCAGGCAAACAGTATACTATGGCTACACCTTC. It specifies CASRQTVYYGYTF.

Only a few counts were recorded for this clone. This chain joins TRBV6-6 and TRBJ2-3; the D gene is possibly TRBD2 (5 bases). Germline V lookup: CDR1 MNHNY, CDR2 SVGAGI (reference sequence). V was trimmed by 2 bases and J by 3 bases, leaving 12 bases between them. This CDR3 has 15 amino acids. The DNA for the CDR3 is TGTGCCAGCAGTTACCCTAGCCAAGTAACAGATACGCAGTATTTT. Translated: CASSYPSQVTDTQYF.

V gene TRBV14 combines with J gene TRBJ2-2; a possible D gene is TRBD1 (6 bases). V lost 5 bases and J lost 5, with 18 bases in between. CDR1 SGHDN and CDR2 FVKESK come from the germline V gene. This CDR3 comprises 16 residues. The DNA of the CDR3 is TGTGCCAGCAGCAGGGGTTCGCAGGGGTTTACCGGGGAGCTGTTTTTT. Amino acids: CASSRGSQGFTGELFF.

Remarks on this clone: At one of its ends the junction is not consistent with the germline gene, which may arise from a read error. V is TRBV7-7 and J is TRBJ2-2, with D hard to call. Germline assignment: CDR1 SSHAT and CDR2 FNYEAQ (reference sequence). This CDR3 comprises 15 residues. CDR3 sequence reads: CASSLSQQNTGELFF. CDR3 nucleotides: TGTGCTAGCAGCTTATCACAGCAGAACACCGGGGAGCTGTTTTTT.

Note on this clone: Different DNA sequences within this sample yield the same CDR3. This chain links TRBV28 with TRBJ1-5; D may be TRBD1 (6 bases). CDR1 MDHEN and CDR2 SYDVKM come from the germline V gene. V was pared by 6 bases and J by 4 bases, with 10 bases between. This CDR3 has 13 residues. CDR3 in amino acids: CASSRTVNQPQHF. The CDR3 DNA is TGTGCCAGCAGCCGGACAGTAAATCAGCCCCAGCATTTT.

This clone occurred a few times. The J gene is TRBJ1-2, the V gene TRBV5-1, with TRBD1 matching 9 bases. CDR3 length: 14 residues. V lost 5 bases and J lost 6; bases outside the gene matches: 8. Germline CDR1 reads SGHRS; CDR2 reads YFSETQ. The CDR3 nucleotides are TGCGCCAGCAGTTGGACAGGGGAGGCAAATGGCTACACCTTC. Protein sequence: CASSWTGEANGYTF.

The chain uses TRBV6-4 and TRBJ1-1, with 8 bases fitting TRBD1. The trim removed 3 bases at V and 11 bases at J, leaving 11 bases unmatched. The CDR3 contains 14 residues. From germline, CDR1 is MRHNA and CDR2 SNTAGT. CDR3 region: CASSDGETGEAAFF. The CDR3 region has the DNA TGTGCCAGCAGTGATGGTGAGACAGGGGAGGCGGCTTTCTTT.

CDR3 nucleotide sequence: TGTGCCAGTAGTCAAAGGACAGGGGGGATCTATGGCTACACCTTC. Translated, it gives CASSQRTGGIYGYTF. The rearrangement uses TRBV19 and TRBJ1-2; TRBD1 matches at 10 bases. CDR3 length: 15 amino acids. CDR1 LNHDA and CDR2 SQIVND come from the germline V gene (reference sequence). Trimming cost V 5 bases and J 4 bases; bases outside gene matches: 7.

The chain links TRBV6-4 to TRBJ1-2, with TRBD1 matching 7 bases. Unmatched junction bases numbered 17, after V lost 8 bases and J lost 8 bases. CDR1 MRHNA and CDR2 SNTAGT come from the germline V gene. CDR3 length equals 15 residues. This chain's CDR3 is CASGFGQGERHGYTF. The DNA of the CDR3 is TGTGCCAGCGGCTTTGGGCAGGGGGAACGACACGGCTACACCTTC.

The chain uses TRBV4-3 and TRBJ2-1, with 7 bases fitting TRBD2. The V gene's germline CDR1 is LGHNA and CDR2 YSLEER. The J segment lost 3 bases and the V segment lost 7 bases, leaving 9 bases of the junction unmatched. The CDR3 is 15 amino acids. The CDR3 nucleotides read TGCGCCAGCACCCCAACGGGGGGTTACTACAATGAGCAGTTCTTC. Residues: CASTPTGGYYNEQFF.

This chain links TRBV4-2 with TRBJ1-4; D gene unclear. The CDR3 length is 14 residues. Germline CDR1 reads LGHNA; CDR2 reads YNFKEQ. With 2 bases removed from V and 4 bases from J, the gap between germline ends came to 8 bases. The CDR3 loop is CASSQRRDNEKLFF. The CDR3, as DNA: TGTGCCAGCAGCCAAAGACGGGATAATGAAAAACTGTTTTTT.

The chain links TRBV19 to TRBJ1-5; D ambiguous. Deletions cut 1 base from V and 0 bases from J, with 7 bases between. This CDR3 is built from 15 residues. Germline CDR1 LNHDA, CDR2 SQIVND (reference sequence). CDR3 in amino acids: CASSIGPHSNQPQHF. CDR3 nucleotides: TGTGCCAGTAGTATAGGGCCACATAGCAATCAGCCCCAGCATTTT. Combining the CDR3 with reference TRBV19 and TRBJ1-5 gives the whole variable domain DGGITQSPKYLFRKEGQNVTLSCEQNLNHDAMYWYRQDPGQGLRLIYYSQIVNDFQKGDIAEGYSVSREKKESFPLTVTSAQKNPTAFYLCASSIGPHSNQPQHFGDGTRLSIL.

This chain connects TRBV10-1 to TRBJ2-6, with TRBD1 matching 11 bases. The CDR3 has 16 residues. The junction had 4 bases not matched to a gene; V was cut back by 4 bases and J by 5 bases. Germline V lookup: CDR1 WNHNN, CDR2 SYGVQD (reference sequence). The CDR3 bases are TGCGCCAGCAGTGCCGGACAGGGGGCCCGGGCCAACGTCCTGACTTTC. Protein: CASSAGQGARANVLTF.

V gene TRBV25-1 combines with J gene TRBJ2-7; maybe TRBD1 (6 bases). There are 11 residues in the CDR3. V dropped 8 bases and J dropped 6 bases, with 11 bases sitting between them. The germline gives CDR1 MGHDK, CDR2 SYGVNS. The CDR3 spells CASGTGFEQYF. CDR3 nucleotide sequence: TGTGCCAGCGGTACAGGGTTCGAGCAGTACTTC.

The chain links TRBV28 to TRBJ1-4; TRBD1 aligns across 8 bases. This CDR3 has 14 residues. Germline V lookup: CDR1 MDHEN, CDR2 SYDVKM. With 4 bases clipped from V and 8 bases from J, the junction kept 6 bases outside the gene matches. This CDR3 is CASSYQGAREKLFF. In DNA form, the CDR3 reads TGTGCCAGCAGTTACCAGGGGGCGAGGGAAAAACTGTTTTTT.